Each of the 5 T cell receptor beta chains below was sequenced from the same sample in a study of T cells after yellow fever vaccination. TCRdb itself ran the 5' RACE reads through MiXCR, one entry per CDR3 protein. The sample holds 450,000 to 600,000 distinct CDR3 sequences, around a sixth seen once. The material was PBMCs, obtained roughly 5 days after the first yellow fever vaccination. The receptor set was obtained from a man aged 18 to 29 who received the YFV17D yellow fever vaccine.

This chain joins TRBV12-3 or TRBV12-4 and TRBJ2-7; the D gene is possibly TRBD2 (5 bases). V gave up 5 bases and J gave up 4 bases, with 12 bases separating them. This CDR3 region has 13 residues. CDR3 residues: CASSGRTGYEQYF. DNA for the CDR3: TGTGCCAGCAGTGGCAGAACGGGATACGAGCAGTACTTC.

This clonotype occurred a few times. The chain uses TRBV4-1 and TRBJ2-4; D not certain. The CDR3 is made up of 17 amino acids. V lost 4 bases and J 0 bases, leaving 16 bases between the germline ends. Germline V gene sequence: CDR1 MGHRA, CDR2 YSYEKL. The CDR3 sequence: CASSRDPSQVAKNIQYF. The CDR3 nucleotides are TGCGCCAGCAGCCGCGACCCATCTCAGGTAGCCAAAAACATTCAGTACTTC.

The genes are TRBV7-9 and TRBJ1-1; 7 bases line up with TRBD1. This CDR3 spans 14 amino acids. Germline loops: CDR1 SEHNR, CDR2 FQNEAQ (reference sequence). J lost 0 bases, V lost 7 bases, and 5 bases had no gene match. The CDR3 DNA follows: TGTGCCAGCACCCCGACAGGGATGAACACTGAAGCTTTCTTT. Protein: CASTPTGMNTEAFF.

This clonotype turned up a few times. V usage is TRBV5-1 and J usage is TRBJ2-2; tentative D call: TRBD1 (5 bases). Germline V gene sequence: CDR1 SGHRS, CDR2 YFSETQ. V shed 4 bases and J shed 8 bases, with 21 bases lying between them. This CDR3 region has 16 residues. In DNA form, the CDR3 reads TGCGCCAGCAGCCATGAACAGGCGCTTTTGTCTGGGGAGCTGTTTTTT. It codes for CASSHEQALLSGELFF.

Only a few counts were recorded for this clonotype. The genes are TRBV7-2 and TRBJ2-1, with D unresolved. This CDR3 contains 13 residues. V was shortened by 6 bases and J by 6 bases, with 12 bases between the two germline ends. Germline loops: CDR1 SGHTA, CDR2 FQGNSA. For the CDR3, the DNA is TGTGCCAGCAGGGTAGGACCCGGCAATGAGCAGTTCTTC. It specifies CASRVGPGNEQFF.